The next 27 T cell receptor beta chains were all read from a single sample in a study of blood T cells in healthy people across ages (dated by TCRdb to between 2015 and 2016). Library generation was performed with 5' RACE. A second PCR of about 7 to 12 cycles was performed with a sample-barcoded 5' primer and a J-beta primer mix. In-frame beta chains were kept once TCRdb had trimmed the public reads at Q25 with fastp and called clones with MiXCR. For every CDR3 protein sequence, its rows merge into one entry that carries the most common genes and DNA. This sample lists some 1,800,000 distinct CDR3 sequences; about two fifths were detected once. The top ten clones comprise 23% of the sample. Material: blood. The receptor source for this set is a human donor in good health.

The chain has TRBV5-1 and TRBJ2-3; TRBD1 aligns across 7 bases. CDR1 is SGHRS, CDR2 YFSETQ, per germline. This CDR3 is built from 15 residues. V was pared by 2 bases and J by 4 bases, with 7 bases of the junction left unmatched. Here the CDR3 DNA reads TGCGCCAGCAGCTTACCGGGACAGAGCGCAGATACGCAGTATTTT. Translated, it gives CASSLPGQSADTQYF.

This clonotype was seen a single time. The CDR3 region is CASSQATGLDNQPQHF. In DNA, the CDR3 is TGCGCCAGCAGCCAAGCGACAGGGCTGGACAATCAGCCCCAGCATTTT. V gene TRBV4-1 combines with J gene TRBJ1-5, with 7 bases fitting TRBD1. Germline V gene lookup returns CDR1 MGHRA and CDR2 YSYEKL. The CDR3 spans 16 residues. V lost 1 base, J lost 3 bases, and 6 bases stayed unmatched.

Only a few counts were recorded for this clonotype. The chain links TRBV14 to TRBJ1-4; the match to TRBD1 covers 9 bases. The CDR3 contains 17 residues. V lost 0 bases and J lost 3; bases outside the gene matches: 5. Germline CDR1 reads SGHDN; CDR2 reads FVKESK. Here the CDR3 reads CASSQDDRGMANEKLFF. The CDR3 DNA reads TGTGCCAGCAGCCAAGATGACAGGGGGATGGCTAATGAAAAACTGTTTTTT.

The V gene is TRBV5-1, the J gene TRBJ1-1; D gene uncertain. The CDR3 runs to 14 residues. In germline, CDR1 is SGHRS, CDR2 YFSETQ. Trimming took 0 bases from V and 3 from J, leaving 9 bases between them. The CDR3 DNA reads as TGCGCCAGCAGCTTGGAGGCCGGGGACACTGAAGCTTTCTTT. Translating gives CASSLEAGDTEAFF.

V usage is TRBV10-3 and J usage is TRBJ2-3; the D is unclear. CDR1 ENHRY and CDR2 SYGVKD come from the germline V gene. The CDR3 runs 13 residues. The V end was cut by 1 base, the J end by 6 bases, with 8 bases between. CDR3 DNA sequence: TGTGCCATCAGTGAGTTCCCTCATGATACGCAGTATTTT. It codes for CAISEFPHDTQYF.

This clonotype was seen more than once but under ten times. V and J are TRBV5-6 and TRBJ2-7; TRBD2 matches 9 bases. The V segment lost 4 bases and the J segment 6 bases; nucleotides outside the gene matches: 5. The germline CDR1 and CDR2 sequences are SGHDT and YYEEEE. This CDR3 region has 13 residues. The CDR3 region is CASSPGTSFEQYF. The CDR3 DNA reads TGTGCCAGCAGCCCAGGGACTAGCTTCGAGCAGTACTTC.

In its sample, this clonotype was seen many times. The genes are TRBV29-1 and TRBJ2-3, with D hard to call. Germline values: CDR1 SQVTM, CDR2 ANQGSEA. There are 12 residues in the CDR3. V was cut by 3 bases and J by 3 bases, with 7 bases left in between. CDR3 sequence (DNA): TGCAGCGTTGACCCGAATACAGATACGCAGTATTTT. It specifies CSVDPNTDTQYF.

The V gene is TRBV12-3 or TRBV12-4, the J gene TRBJ1-1; D remains ambiguous. The V gene lost 3 bases and the J gene lost 1 base, with 6 bases spanning the gap. The CDR3 contains 13 residues. CDR3 protein: CASSFYENTEAFF. The CDR3 DNA reads as TGTGCCAGCAGTTTCTACGAGAACACTGAAGCTTTCTTT.

J is TRBJ2-5 and V is TRBV4-2; D possibly matches TRBD1 or TRBD2 (6 bases each). From germline, CDR1 is LGHNA and CDR2 YNFKEQ. The V end lost 3 bases, the J end lost 1 base, and 12 bases lay between the germline ends. This CDR3 region has 15 residues. DNA for the CDR3: TGTGCCAGCAGCCACCCCGAGGGGGGCCAAGAGACCCAGTACTTC. The encoded protein is CASSHPEGGQETQYF.

The V gene is TRBV27, the J gene TRBJ2-5; TRBD1 matches 8 bases. The J call may be mistaken, given a closer DNA end match to TRBJ2-7. CDR1 is MNHEY, CDR2 SMNVEV, per germline (reference sequence). This CDR3 comprises 14 residues. CDR3 region: CASSYRQGLAEQYF. CDR3 nucleotide sequence: TGTGCCAGCAGTTATAGACAGGGGCTTGCCGAGCAGTACTTC.

The chain combines TRBV10-2 with TRBJ2-1; D remains unclear. Trimming took 3 bases from V and 1 from J, leaving 7 bases between them. CDR1 and CDR2 (germline): WSHSY, SAAADI. This CDR3 is built from 14 residues. CDR3 region: CASSESGSYNEQFF. The CDR3 DNA is TGCGCCAGCAGTGAATCCGGGTCCTACAATGAGCAGTTCTTC.

A few counts support this clonotype. This chain links TRBV7-2 with TRBJ2-1, with D hard to call. The CDR3 spans 15 residues. The germline CDR1 and CDR2 sequences are SGHTA and FQGNSA. Trimming left V 5 bases short and J 5 bases short, with 16 bases between. As DNA, the CDR3 is TGTGCCAGCAGCACCTCTTCATTTTCCGACAATGAGCAGTTCTTC. This translates into CASSTSSFSDNEQFF.

This clonotype was counted only a few times. The chain employs TRBV7-2 and TRBJ1-2; no clear D gene. Trimming left V 1 base short and J 4 bases short, with 13 bases between. This CDR3 is built from 15 residues. In germline, CDR1 is SGHTA, CDR2 FQGNSA. DNA of the CDR3: TGTGCCAGCAGCTTAGTTGGGGTAAAGGCCTATGGCTACACCTTC. It encodes CASSLVGVKAYGYTF.

In its sample, this clonotype was seen once. The chain joins TRBV3-1 to TRBJ1-5, with D uncertain. The CDR3 covers 15 residues. In germline, CDR1 is LGHDT, CDR2 YNNKEL (reference sequence). V was trimmed by 0 bases and J by 1 base, leaving 7 bases between them. CDR3 DNA: TGTGCCAGCAGCCAAGATCACAGCAGCAATCAGCCCCAGCATTTT. Its protein product is CASSQDHSSNQPQHF.

This clonotype was counted a few times. The chain carries TRBV7-8 and TRBJ2-7; 10 positions match TRBD2. This CDR3 has 18 amino acids. Trimming at V came to 2 bases and at J to 2 bases, leaving 12 bases not matched to a gene. Germline V gene sequence: CDR1 SGHVS, CDR2 FQNEAQ. CDR3: CASSLRLAGADGTYEQYF. The DNA of the CDR3 is TGTGCCAGCAGCTTACGGCTAGCGGGGGCCGACGGAACCTACGAGCAGTACTTC.

This clonotype was seen a handful of times. The rearrangement links TRBV5-1 to TRBJ1-1, with D unresolved. Deletions cut 0 bases from V and 2 bases from J, with 11 bases between. This CDR3 region has 15 residues. From germline, CDR1 is SGHRS and CDR2 YFSETQ. The CDR3 DNA is TGCGCCAGCAGCTTGGTCAGAGGAGCCAACACTGAAGCTTTCTTT. Protein sequence: CASSLVRGANTEAFF.

The sample holds a few counts of this clonotype. The chain couples TRBV12-3 or TRBV12-4 to TRBJ2-3; D unclear. This CDR3 is built from 13 residues. V was shortened by 5 bases and J by 1 base, with 7 bases between the two germline ends. The CDR3 spells CASSTARTDTQYF. CDR3 sequence (DNA): TGTGCCAGCAGTACTGCCCGCACAGATACGCAGTATTTT.

This clonotype appeared a few times. V is TRBV27 and J is TRBJ2-1, with TRBD1 matching 7 bases. V lost 1 base to trimming and J lost 3 bases; unmatched junction nucleotides: 6. Germline CDR1 reads MNHEY; CDR2 reads SMNVEV (reference sequence). The CDR3 contains 16 residues. For the CDR3, the DNA is TGTGCCAGCAGTTTATGGGCAGGGGGTGGCTACAATGAGCAGTTCTTC. Its translation is CASSLWAGGGYNEQFF.

Concerning this clonotype: One end of the junction fails to match germline, which may point to a read error. This sequence joins TRBV14 and TRBJ1-5; 7 nucleotides agree with TRBD1. From germline, CDR1 is SGHDN and CDR2 FVKESK. The CDR3 contains 16 residues. The chain's CDR3 is CPSSQRQGRINQPQHF. CDR3 in DNA: TGTCCCAGCAGCCAGAGACAGGGTAGAATTAATCAGCCCCAGCATTTT.

The V call is TRBV7-7, the J call TRBJ2-3, with 10 bases identical to TRBD1. The CDR3 has 14 amino acids. The germline V gene has CDR1 SSHAT and CDR2 FNYEAQ (reference sequence). V dropped 5 bases and J dropped 9; count of bases not matched to a gene: 8. As DNA, the CDR3 is TGTGCCAGCAGCACCGGGACAGGGGAGGCCACGCAGTATTTT. Translated: CASSTGTGEATQYF. Based on the CDR3 plus reference TRBV7-7 and TRBJ2-3, the full variable domain is GAGVSQSPRYKVTKRGQDVTLRCDPISSHATLYWYQQALGQGPEFLTYFNYEAQPDKSGLPSDRFSAERPEGSISTLTIQRTEQRDSAMYRCASSTGTGEATQYFGPGTRLTVL.

The chain recombines TRBV7-2 with TRBJ2-5, with 13 positions matching TRBD2. The junction had 3 bases not matched to a gene; V was cut back by 7 bases and J by 4 bases. The CDR3 is 14 residues long. CDR1 SGHTA and CDR2 FQGNSA come from the germline V gene. The CDR3 here is CASTTSGGAETQYF. The CDR3 coding sequence is TGTGCCAGCACCACTAGCGGGGGGGCAGAGACCCAGTACTTC.

The chain combines TRBV5-1 with TRBJ1-1; tentatively, D is TRBD1 (5 bases). The CDR3 consists of 14 residues. The ends were cut back, 0 bases at V and 3 bases at J, with 9 bases in the middle. CDR1 is SGHRS, CDR2 YFSETQ, per germline. The CDR3, as DNA: TGCGCCAGCAGCTTGGGACAGTCGGACACTGAAGCTTTCTTT. Protein product: CASSLGQSDTEAFF. The variable domain in full, with the rest retrieved from reference TRBV5-1 and TRBJ1-1, is KAGVTQTPRYLIKTRGQQVTLSCSPISGHRSVSWYQQTPGQGLQFLFEYFSETQRNKGNFPGRFSGRQFSNSRSEMNVSTLELGDSALYLCASSLGQSDTEAFFGQGTRLTVV.

This clonotype was observed a few times. This rearrangement joins TRBV12-3 or TRBV12-4 to TRBJ2-7; 10 bases are shared with TRBD1. V was clipped by 4 bases and J by 1 base; unmatched bases: 4. The CDR3 runs to 15 residues. The CDR3 DNA sequence: TGTGCCAGCAGTTCCCGACAGGGGGCTTCCTACGAGCAGTACTTC. Translating it yields CASSSRQGASYEQYF.

The chain links TRBV3-1 to TRBJ2-7, with TRBD1 as a possible D gene (5 bases). Trimming stripped 1 base from V and 0 bases from J, with 16 bases between. CDR3 size: 17 residues. Germline V gene data show CDR1 as LGHDT and CDR2 as YNNKEL (reference sequence). The CDR3 coding sequence is TGTGCCAGCAGCCAAGGGCGAGGACACCTCCTCTCCTACGAGCAGTACTTC. Its translation is CASSQGRGHLLSYEQYF.

The V call is TRBV12-3 or TRBV12-4, the J call TRBJ2-5, with D perhaps TRBD1 or TRBD2 (5 bases each). Trimming pared 4 bases from V and 11 bases from J, leaving 17 bases between. The CDR3 extends over 13 amino acids. CDR3 DNA: TGTGCCAGCAGTTGGCATGGGGCGTGGGAGCAGTACTTC. Residues: CASSWHGAWEQYF.

The chain employs TRBV20-1 and TRBJ2-2; TRBD1 aligns across 10 bases. This CDR3 spans 15 amino acids. V lost 6 bases and J lost 5; bases outside the gene matches: 9. Looked up from germline, CDR1 is DFQATT and CDR2 is SNEGSKA (reference sequence). The CDR3 sequence: CSAPVGTGATGELFF. Here the CDR3 DNA reads TGCAGTGCCCCGGTGGGGACAGGGGCAACCGGGGAGCTGTTTTTT.

The chain employs TRBV7-2 and TRBJ2-5; 9 positions match TRBD2. Germline V CDR1 and CDR2: SGHTA, FQGNSA. The CDR3 runs to 17 residues. The trim removed 0 bases at V and 1 base at J, leaving 6 bases unmatched. The CDR3, as DNA: TGTGCCAGCAGCTTAGCGCCCGCTAGCGGGACCCAAGAGACCCAGTACTTC. Its translation: CASSLAPASGTQETQYF.